Ten or more counts support the clone carrying this TCR beta chain. As yet, its antigen is unknown. This entry comes from a study of OX40 agonist ivuxolimab in advanced cancers. Overall study: With a range of about 20 to 79, age averaged approximately 64 years, and nearly 85% were male.

Trimming removed 0 bases from V and 8 bases from J; junction bases left unmatched: 4. CDR3 size: 14 residues. Germline values: CDR1 KGHSH, CDR2 LQKENI. General study points: There were, on average, more expanded clones in CD8+ T cells than in CD4+. In the 0.1-3.0 mg/kg groups, partial responders showed among the lowest expansion.

Patients with autoimmune history or systemic immunosuppression were excluded. This table comes from immunoSEQ multiplex PCR, and its TCRdb copy is limited to in-frame clones, with some not included. The data hold 70,000 to 85,000 clones, with around 90% observed a single time. The rearrangement joins TRBV18 to TRBJ1-1; 9 bases are a match to TRBD1. The source was CD4+ or CD8+ T cells sorted from blood, collected in a trial of the OX40 agonist ivuxolimab. The origin of this receptor is an adult with an advanced solid tumor such as melanoma, head and neck, liver or kidney cancer. The CDR3 region is CASSPPMGQGEAFF. The CDR3 DNA follows: TGTGCCAGCTCACCACCGATGGGACAGGGCGAAGCTTTCTTT. Filled out from reference TRBV18 and TRBJ1-1, the complete variable domain reads NAGVMQNPRHLVRRRGQEARLRCSPMKGHSHVYWYRQLPEEGLKFMVYLQKENIIDESGMPKERFSAEFPKEGPSILRIQQVVRGDSAAYFCASSPPMGQGEAFFGQGTRLTVV.